This entry lists 4 T cell receptor beta chains sequenced from one sample in a study of blood T cell repertoires in COVID-19. Only in-frame clones appear in the TCRdb table, and some are missing; sequencing was by immunoSEQ multiplex PCR. The table records under 150,000 clones, 70% to 80% of them present only once. The sample taken for sequencing was peripheral blood. The receptors stem from a woman in her forties or fifties with active or convalescent COVID-19.

This clone was detected once. The chain joins TRBV12-5 to TRBJ2-1; tentatively, D is TRBD2 (5 bases). In germline, CDR1 is LGHNT, CDR2 FRNRAP. V lost 3 bases, J lost 2 bases, and 17 bases lay in between. The CDR3 is made up of 17 amino acids. CDR3: CASGFHGGRAPYNEQFF. The CDR3 DNA sequence: TGTGCTAGTGGTTTTCATGGCGGGCGGGCCCCCTACAATGAGCAGTTCTTC.

This clone was seen many times. The CDR3 protein is CASSQDPQQGVYGYTF. The CDR3 DNA reads as TGTGCCAGCAGCCAAGACCCCCAGCAGGGCGTCTATGGCTACACCTTC. The chain links TRBV3-1 (or the pseudogene TRBV3-2) to TRBJ1-2, with D possibly being TRBD1 (5 bases). The CDR3 is 16 residues long. Trimming took 0 bases from V and 4 from J, leaving 15 bases between them. Germline lookup yields CDR1 LGHDT and CDR2 YNNKEL (reference sequence).

The chain uses TRBV11-3 and TRBJ2-7, with 9 bases matching TRBD2. CDR1 and CDR2 from the germline V gene are SGHNT and YENEEA. The CDR3 loop spans 15 amino acids. V trimming: 1 base; J trimming: 6 bases; junction bases outside the gene matches: 7. CDR3 region: CASSLGASGISEQYF. CDR3 DNA: TGTGCCAGCAGCTTAGGGGCTAGCGGGATTTCCGAGCAGTACTTC.

The V and J genes are TRBV6-5 and TRBJ1-1, with D hard to call. Trimming took 0 bases from V and 10 from J, leaving 9 bases between them. Per the germline V gene, CDR1 is MNHEY and CDR2 is SVGAGI. The CDR3 sequence is 12 residues long. The DNA for the CDR3 is TGTGCCAGCAGTTACTCGGGCGTTGGAGCTTTCTTT. As protein: CASSYSGVGAFF.